This T cell receptor (beta chain) emerged from a study of CD8+ T cells in alopecia areata. General observations from the study: It was observed that many expanded lesional clones persisted in scalp and blood during tofacitinib.

Notes on this clone: Antigen specificity is unknown.

Indicated treatment: oral pan-JAK inhibitor, 5-10 mg twice daily. The CDR3 totals 14 residues. The V end was cut by 3 bases, the J end by 6 bases, with 14 bases between. The V gene's germline CDR1 is MNHEY and CDR2 SMNVEV (reference sequence). RNA was extracted and reverse transcribed into cDNA as the sequencing template. Some clones are missing from TCRdb's copy, which holds only in-frame ones; the method was immunoSEQ multiplex PCR. Of approximately 150,000 clones listed, about 85% were seen once; the top ten hold around 14%. The input for sequencing was CD8+ T cells sorted from blood, taken at week 4, from a patient treated with tofacitinib. This clonotype was sampled from a human donor with alopecia areata. J is TRBJ1-1 and V is TRBV27, with D perhaps TRBD1 (6 bases). CDR3 loop: CASSLRGGPPEAFF. The CDR3 nucleotides read TGTGCCAGCAGTTTGAGGGGGGGTCCACCTGAAGCTTTCTTT.